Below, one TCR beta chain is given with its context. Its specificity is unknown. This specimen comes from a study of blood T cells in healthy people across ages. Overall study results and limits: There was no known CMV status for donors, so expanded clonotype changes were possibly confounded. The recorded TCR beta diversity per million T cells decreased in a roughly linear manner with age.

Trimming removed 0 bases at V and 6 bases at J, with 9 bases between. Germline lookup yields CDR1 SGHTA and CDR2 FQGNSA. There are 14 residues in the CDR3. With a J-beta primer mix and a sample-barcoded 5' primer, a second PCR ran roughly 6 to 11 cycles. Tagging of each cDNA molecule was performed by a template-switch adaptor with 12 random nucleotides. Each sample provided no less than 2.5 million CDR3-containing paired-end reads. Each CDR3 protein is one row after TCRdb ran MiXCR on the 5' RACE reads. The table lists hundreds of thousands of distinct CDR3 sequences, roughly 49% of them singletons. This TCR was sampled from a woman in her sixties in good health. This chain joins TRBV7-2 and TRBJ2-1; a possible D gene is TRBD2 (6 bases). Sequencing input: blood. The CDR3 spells CASSLAGTLNEQFF. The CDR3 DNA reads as TGTGCCAGCAGCTTAGCCGGGACTCTCAATGAGCAGTTCTTC.